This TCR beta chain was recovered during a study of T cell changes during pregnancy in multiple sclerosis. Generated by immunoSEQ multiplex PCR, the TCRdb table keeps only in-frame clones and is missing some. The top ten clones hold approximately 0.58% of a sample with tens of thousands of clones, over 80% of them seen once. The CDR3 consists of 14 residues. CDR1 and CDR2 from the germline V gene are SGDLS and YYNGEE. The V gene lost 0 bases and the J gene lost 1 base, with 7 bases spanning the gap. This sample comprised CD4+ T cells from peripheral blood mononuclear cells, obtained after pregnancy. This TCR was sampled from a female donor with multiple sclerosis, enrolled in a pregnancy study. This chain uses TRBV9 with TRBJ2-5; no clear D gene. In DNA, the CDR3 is TGTGCCAGCAGCGTAGGAGCCCTCCAAGAGACCCAGTACTTC. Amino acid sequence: CASSVGALQETQYF.